This T cell receptor beta chain stems from a study of blood T cell repertoires in COVID-19. Looking at the study overall: PBMCs, B-cell-depleted T cells, or T cells provided the cDNA or gDNA that made up the material.

Profiled with immunoSEQ multiplex PCR; TCRdb holds only in-frame clones, not every one. This sample yields under 250,000 clones, of which about 86% are seen a single time; over 1.3% belongs to the top ten. The sequence derives from a man older than 75 with acute or convalescent COVID-19. Sequencing was done on a sample of peripheral blood.

The CDR3 DNA reads TGTGCCAGTTCAGGGGTCGAAGAGACCCAGTACTTC. It codes for CASSGVEETQYF. The V and J genes are TRBV19 and TRBJ2-5; maybe TRBD1 (6 bases). The CDR3 extends over 12 amino acids. Germline-derived CDR1 and CDR2 are LNHDA and SQIVND (reference sequence). Trimming pared 8 bases from V and 3 bases from J, leaving 10 bases between.